Each of the 6 T cell receptor beta chains below was sequenced from the same sample in a study of monozygotic twins with inflammatory bowel disease. TCRdb reprocessed the 5' RACE reads, with one entry per CDR3 protein and no DNA. Seen in this sample are about 380,000 distinct CDR3 sequences; the ten most common clones hold approximately 2.8%. What was sequenced was blood. These receptors were obtained from a human donor with ulcerative colitis or Crohn's disease, or a healthy co-twin of an affected twin (not recorded which).

The chain links TRBV11-2 to TRBJ2-3; the TCRdb call, TRBD2, lacks DNA for checking. Germline CDR1 and CDR2: SGHAT and FQNNGV. This CDR3 contains 16 residues. CDR3 amino acids: CASSLWTSGGADTQYF.

J is TRBJ2-7 and V is TRBV11-2; TCRdb's D call of TRBD1 is untestable without DNA. From germline, CDR1 is SGHAT and CDR2 FQNNGV. The CDR3 is made up of 15 amino acids. The CDR3 spells CASSRSGTGFSEQYF.

This chain connects TRBV11-2 to TRBJ2-5; TCRdb lists TRBD2, though no DNA is available to test this call. Germline loops: CDR1 SGHAT, CDR2 FQNNGV. This CDR3 has 19 residues. The CDR3 region is CASSLVPGLAGGHQETQYF.

The chain links TRBV12-3 or TRBV12-4 to TRBJ2-1; the D call of TRBD1 rests on TCRdb alone, since no DNA is present to check it. The CDR3 consists of 13 residues. The CDR3 here is CASSLAGVHEQFF.

This chain joins TRBV19 and TRBJ2-3; TCRdb picks TRBD1, but there is no DNA to check that call. Germline CDR1 is LNHDA and CDR2 is SQIVND (reference sequence). This CDR3 region has 17 residues. CDR3: CASMELYPYGHIGTQYF.

This chain links TRBV9 with TRBJ2-4; TCRdb selects TRBD2, and the lack of DNA leaves this call unchecked. This CDR3 has 17 residues. Germline-derived CDR1 and CDR2 are SGDLS and YYNGEE. CDR3 loop: CASPPTGGAGGLGIQYF.